The entry that follows covers one T cell receptor beta chain sequence. Its antigen is still unknown. The entry originates in a study of T cell repertoires in cytomegalovirus infection. At the level of the study: An indication of both CMV infection and matching HLA type came from public TCR beta signatures. Overall study results and limits: HLA-C-restricted CMV clonotypes gave the most frequent clonotype in two of eight donors.

TCRdb re-called the reads through MiXCR, storing one row per CDR3 protein. The sample contains about 70,000 distinct CDR3 sequences, 20% of which appear only once. The germline gives CDR1 MNHNS, CDR2 SASEGT. This CDR3 has 13 amino acids. V lost 5 bases, J lost 0 bases, and 7 bases lay in between. The chain employs TRBV6-1 and TRBJ1-1; D not certain. The sample was CD8+ T cells from cultured PBMCs, taken from culture after CMV antigen stimulation. This sequence was found in a human donor in good health (CMV status not recorded). Some clones in this sample may be carry-over from other donors' samples. The DNA for the CDR3 is TGTGCCAGCAGTTATACGCTGAACACTGAAGCTTTCTTT. It yields the protein CASSYTLNTEAFF.